The T cell receptor (beta chain) under discussion was sequenced for a study of beta chain features in type 1 diabetes. Study-wide results and caveats: Type 1 diabetes patients had moderately but significantly shorter TCRB CDR3s in all four CD4+ subsets. TCRB rearrangement may or may not be influenced by HLA type; here this remained unresolved. VDJ junctions sequenced from type 1 diabetes patients showed fewer insertions and more deletions. Although PCR might favor shorter templates, it would do so equally in patients and controls. Compared to healthy donors, patients appeared to have naive, central memory and Treg TCRB repertoires that were more alike.

The table lists this clone with a few counts. The antigen remains unidentified. The study reverse transcribed the entire isolated RNA, so it sequenced expressed TCRB transcripts. TCRdb's table, derived via immunoSEQ multiplex PCR, lists solely in-frame clones and lacks some. The sample has 600,000 to 700,000 clones; under 15% are singletons. Trimming took off 9 bases at V and 7 bases at J, with 18 bases between the two ends. Germline-derived CDR1 and CDR2 are LNHDA and SQIVND (reference sequence). The CDR3 sequence is 13 residues long. Sequencing input: naive CD4+ T cells from blood. This TCR was recovered from a young man with type 1 diabetes. The chain carries TRBV19 and TRBJ1-2, with D possibly matching TRBD1 (6 bases). CDR3 coding DNA: TGTGCCAGCTCATGGGAGGGGGTCGGTGGCTACACCTTC. Its translation is CASSWEGVGGYTF.